A single sample gave rise to the 2 T cell receptor beta chains below, sequenced in a study of blood T cell repertoires in COVID-19. Assay: immunoSEQ multiplex PCR; the TCRdb copy retains only in-frame clones and omits some. Of around 150,000 clones in the sample, roughly 80% were seen once. The sequenced material came from PBMCs or T cells enriched from blood (not recorded which). The receptors come from a woman between 40 and 50 years old who had recovered from COVID-19.

This clone occurred many times. This sequence joins TRBV5-6 and TRBJ1-3; no clear D gene. Germline V gene lookup returns CDR1 SGHDT and CDR2 YYEEEE. Trimming shortened V by 4 bases and J by 0 bases, and 14 bases separated the two germline ends. The CDR3 covers 16 residues. CDR3: CASSPVEASSGNTIYF. CDR3 bases: TGTGCCAGCAGCCCCGTGGAGGCTAGCTCTGGAAACACCATATATTTT.

This chain uses TRBV7-2 with TRBJ1-2, with D tentatively TRBD1 (6 bases). The V gene lost 10 bases and the J gene lost 7 bases, with 19 bases spanning the gap. CDR1 and CDR2 (germline): SGHTA, FQGNSA. The CDR3 is 13 residues long. The CDR3 coding sequence is TGTGCCACCCGAAGGGGGATCTTGAGTGGCTACACCTTC. Protein: CATRRGILSGYTF. The full variable domain, rest sourced from reference TRBV7-2 and TRBJ1-2, is GAGVSQSPSNKVTEKGKDVELRCDPISGHTALYWYRQSLGQGLEFLIYFQGNSAPDKSGLPSDRFSAERTGGSVSTLTIQRTQQEDSAVYLCATRRGILSGYTFGSGTRLTVV.